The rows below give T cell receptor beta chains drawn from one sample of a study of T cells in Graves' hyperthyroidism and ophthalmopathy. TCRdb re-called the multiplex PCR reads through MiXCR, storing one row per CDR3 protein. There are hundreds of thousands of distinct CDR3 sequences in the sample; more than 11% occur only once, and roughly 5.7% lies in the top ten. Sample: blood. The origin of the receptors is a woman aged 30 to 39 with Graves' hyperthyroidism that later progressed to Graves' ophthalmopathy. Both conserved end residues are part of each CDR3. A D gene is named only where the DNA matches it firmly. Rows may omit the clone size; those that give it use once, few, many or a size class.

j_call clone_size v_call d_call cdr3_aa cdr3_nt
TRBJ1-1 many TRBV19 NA CASVGRGRLDPEAFF TGTGCCAGTGTCGGAAGGGGTAGGCTGGACCCTGAAGCTTTCTTT
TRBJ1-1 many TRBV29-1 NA CSVEVLALNTEAFF TGCAGCGTTGAAGTACTTGCCCTGAACACTGAAGCTTTCTTT
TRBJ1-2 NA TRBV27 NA CASSQQQGRYGYTF TGTGCCAGCAGTCAGCAACAGGGTCGGTACGGCTACACCTTC
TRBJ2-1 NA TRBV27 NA CASSPLPGQQFF TGTGCCAGCAGTCCCCTGCCCGGACAGCAGTTCTTC
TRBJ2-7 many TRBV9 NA CASSVESDYEQYF TGTGCCAGCAGCGTAGAGTCTGACTACGAGCAGTACTTC
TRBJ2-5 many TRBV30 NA CACRQARETQYF TGTGCCTGCCGGCAGGCGAGGGAGACCCAGTACTTC
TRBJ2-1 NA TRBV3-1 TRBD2 CASSQSILGAGGYNEQFF TGTGCCAGCAGCCAATCAATTTTGGGAGCGGGAGGGTACAATGAGCAGTTCTTC
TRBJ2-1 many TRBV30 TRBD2 CAWSPLAGEGGEQFF TGTGCCTGGAGTCCACTAGCGGGAGAGGGTGGTGAGCAGTTCTTC
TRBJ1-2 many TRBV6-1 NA CASSNRNYGYTF TGTGCCAGCAGTAACAGGAACTATGGCTACACCTTC
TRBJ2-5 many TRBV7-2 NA CASSLVAGTQETQYF TGTGCCAGCAGCTTAGTTGCGGGAACCCAAGAGACCCAGTACTTC
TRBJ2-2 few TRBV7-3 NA CASSSVGSVSLGTGELFF TGTGCCAGCAGCTCAGTCGGCAGCGTTAGTTTGGGGACCGGGGAGCTGTTTTTT
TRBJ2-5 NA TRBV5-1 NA CASSLNTDAGIEETQYF TGCGCCAGCAGCTTGAATACGGATGCGGGAATTGAAGAGACCCAGTACTTC
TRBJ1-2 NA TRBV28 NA CASSFYREGGYTF TGTGCCAGCAGTTTCTACAGGGAGGGTGGCTACACCTTC
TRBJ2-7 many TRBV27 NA CASRPPAGRGEQYF TGTGCCAGCAGACCTCCCGCGGGCCGGGGGGAGCAGTACTTC
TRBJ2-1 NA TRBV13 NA CASSLGPLSANEQFF TGTGCCAGCAGCTTAGGGCCCCTCTCCGCGAATGAGCAGTTCTTC
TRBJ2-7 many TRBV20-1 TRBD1 CSVQGAGEQYF TGCAGTGTACAGGGGGCAGGAGAGCAGTACTTC
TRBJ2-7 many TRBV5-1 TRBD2 CASSLEASGSNEQYF TGCGCCAGCAGCTTGGAAGCTAGCGGAAGTAACGAGCAGTACTTC
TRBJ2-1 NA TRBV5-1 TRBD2 CASSPLSSGSGNEQFF TGCGCCAGCAGCCCGCTATCTAGCGGGAGTGGCAATGAGCAGTTCTTC
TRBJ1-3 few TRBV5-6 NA CASSLGWQGLSGNTIYF TGTGCCAGCAGCCTGGGATGGCAGGGGCTTTCTGGAAACACCATATATTTT
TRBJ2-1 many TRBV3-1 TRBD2 CASSLSGSGSYNEQFF TGTGCCAGCAGCCTTAGCGGGAGTGGGTCCTACAATGAGCAGTTCTTC
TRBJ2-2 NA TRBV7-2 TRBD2 CASMTGTSGTGELFF TGTGCCAGCATGACCGGGACTAGCGGGACCGGGGAGCTGTTTTTT
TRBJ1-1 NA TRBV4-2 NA CASSQGDLIIRGTEAFF TGTGCCAGCAGCCAAGGCGACTTAATCATTCGGGGCACTGAAGCTTTCTTT
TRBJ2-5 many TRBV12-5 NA CASGSLRDGQETQYF TGTGCTAGTGGTTCCCTCCGGGACGGGCAAGAGACCCAGTACTTC
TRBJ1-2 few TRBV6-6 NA CASSYAKGNYGYTF TGTGCCAGCAGTTACGCCAAGGGGAACTATGGCTACACCTTC
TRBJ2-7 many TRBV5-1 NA CASNPWGMSSYEQYF TGCGCCAGCAACCCTTGGGGGATGAGCTCCTACGAGCAGTACTTC
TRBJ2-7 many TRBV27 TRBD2 CASSLISGSPVYEQYF TGTGCCAGCAGTTTGATTAGCGGGAGCCCTGTCTACGAGCAGTACTTC
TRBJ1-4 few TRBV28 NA CASTQDTHEKLFF TGTGCCAGCACCCAGGACACCCATGAAAAACTGTTTTTT
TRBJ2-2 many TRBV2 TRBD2 CASSVLAGVGGELFF TGTGCCAGCAGCGTTCTAGCGGGAGTCGGCGGGGAGCTGTTTTTT
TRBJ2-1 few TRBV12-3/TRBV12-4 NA CASKTNRAGEQFF TGTGCCAGCAAGACGAATCGAGCTGGGGAGCAGTTCTTC
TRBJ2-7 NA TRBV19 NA CASRDRPHYEQYF TGTGCCAGTAGGGACAGACCCCACTACGAGCAGTACTTC
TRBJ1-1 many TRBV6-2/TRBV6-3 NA CASSYSHQGSEAFF TGTGCCAGCAGTTACTCGCACCAGGGGTCTGAAGCTTTCTTT
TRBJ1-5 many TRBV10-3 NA CAISESGGDQPQHF TGTGCCATCAGTGAGTCCGGGGGGGATCAGCCCCAGCATTTT
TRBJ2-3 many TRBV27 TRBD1 CASSPGTASTDTQYF TGTGCCAGCAGTCCCGGGACAGCGAGCACAGATACGCAGTATTTT
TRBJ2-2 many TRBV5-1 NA CASSIDSEIWTGELFF TGCGCCAGCAGCATCGACTCGGAAATATGGACCGGGGAGCTGTTTTTT
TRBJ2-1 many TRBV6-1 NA CASSFGTVNNEQFF TGTGCCAGCAGTTTTGGTACAGTAAACAATGAGCAGTTCTTC
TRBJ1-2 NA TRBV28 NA CASSHVANAGYTF TGTGCCAGCAGTCATGTGGCCAATGCGGGCTACACCTTC
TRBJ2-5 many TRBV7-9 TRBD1 CASSPNPGTAETQYF TGTGCCAGCAGCCCCAATCCCGGGACAGCGGAGACCCAGTACTTC
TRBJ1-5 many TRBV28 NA CASRFPEGVQPQHF TGTGCCAGCAGATTTCCCGAAGGGGTTCAGCCCCAGCATTTT
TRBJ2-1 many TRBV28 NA CASSQGTTPLGQFF TGTGCCAGCAGCCAGGGGACTACGCCCTTGGGGCAGTTCTTC
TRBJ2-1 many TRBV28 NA CASGVLVNEQFF TGTGCCAGCGGTGTGTTGGTCAATGAGCAGTTCTTC
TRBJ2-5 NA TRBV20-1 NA CSSIREQETQYF TGCAGTTCGATCAGAGAACAAGAGACCCAGTACTTC
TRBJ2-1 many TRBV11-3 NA CASSPGGGIRHEQFF TGTGCCAGCAGCCCGGGGGGCGGGATTCGTCATGAGCAGTTCTTC
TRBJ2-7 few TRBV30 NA CAWSVPGQLSYEQYF TGTGCCTGGAGTGTACCCGGTCAGCTCTCCTACGAGCAGTACTTC
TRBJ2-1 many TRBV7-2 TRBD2 CASSLSGRQGNEQFF TGTGCCAGCAGCTTAAGCGGGAGGCAAGGCAATGAGCAGTTCTTC
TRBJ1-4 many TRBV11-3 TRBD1 CASSEGGLNEKLFF TGTGCCAGCAGCGAAGGGGGCCTGAATGAAAAACTGTTTTTT
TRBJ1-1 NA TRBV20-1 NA CSARTALGPSTEAFF TGCAGTGCTCGGACAGCCCTTGGCCCGAGCACTGAAGCTTTCTTT
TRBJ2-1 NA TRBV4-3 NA CASSQSGVTYNEQFF TGCGCCAGCAGCCAATCGGGAGTAACCTACAATGAGCAGTTCTTC
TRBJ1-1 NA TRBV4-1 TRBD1 CASSQATDRTPLLNTEAFF TGCGCCAGCAGCCAGGCTACGGACAGGACCCCTTTGCTGAACACTGAAGCTTTCTTT